This TCR beta chain was identified in a study of tumor T cells in aggressive B-cell lymphoma. From germline, CDR1 is MDHEN and CDR2 SYDVKM. This CDR3 comprises 18 residues. The ends were cut back, 4 bases at V and 0 bases at J, with 19 bases in the middle. The table came from immunoSEQ multiplex PCR; TCRdb's copy has only in-frame clones and leaves some out. The sample lists about 7,900 clones, about four fifths occurring once. Sequenced input: tumor tissue. The source is an adult with diffuse large B cell lymphoma. V and J are TRBV28 and TRBJ2-1; D is undetermined. CDR3 in DNA: TGTGCCAGCAGTTCTACAGCCGTACAGTCGAGCTCCTACAATGAGCAGTTCTTC. Encoded protein: CASSSTAVQSSSYNEQFF.